Below, 9 T cell receptor beta chains from the same sample are listed, as sequenced in a study of shared clonotypes between healthy human individuals. As defined, naive CD8 cells were CD45RO-negative and positively selected for CCR7, with terminally differentiated effector memory CD45RA+ cells excluded. The assay was immunoSEQ multiplex PCR, and TCRdb's table has in-frame clones only and misses some. The table has some 1,900,000 clones, approximately 94% seen once; the top ten hold 0.95% to 1.5%. Sequenced: naive CD8+ T cells sorted from blood. The receptors were gathered from a man younger than 35 in good health.

For the CDR3, the DNA is TGTGCCAGCAGTTTATCGAAGGCCCCTCTGGGGGGCTACACCTTC. This gives the protein CASSLSKAPLGGYTF. The gene calls are TRBV27 and TRBJ1-2; D unresolved. Germline V CDR1 and CDR2: MNHEY, SMNVEV (reference sequence). Trimming removed 0 bases from V and 8 bases from J, with 16 bases in between. This CDR3 has 15 amino acids.

This sequence joins TRBV4-1 and TRBJ2-1; D remains ambiguous. The CDR3 is 14 amino acids. The germline CDR1 and CDR2 sequences are MGHRA and YSYEKL. V was clipped by 6 bases and J by 2 bases, with 11 bases between them. The DNA for the CDR3 is TGCGCCAGCAGAGCAGTAGGCCCCTACAATGAGCAGTTCTTC. This gives the protein CASRAVGPYNEQFF.

The chain carries TRBV27 and TRBJ2-7; 10 positions match TRBD1. The CDR3 loop spans 17 amino acids. CDR1 MNHEY and CDR2 SMNVEV come from the germline V gene (reference sequence). The V gene end was trimmed by 0 bases and the J gene end by 4 bases; junction bases not matched to a gene: 9. CDR3 in DNA: TGTGCCAGCAGTTTATCCCCCGGGACAGGGGTTAATTACGAGCAGTACTTC. Its protein product is CASSLSPGTGVNYEQYF.

The V and J genes are TRBV28 and TRBJ2-6, with D unresolved. The germline V and J ends were trimmed by 6 bases and 4 bases, with 10 bases remaining between them. Germline values: CDR1 MDHEN, CDR2 SYDVKM. The CDR3 is 14 residues long. The CDR3, as DNA: TGTGCCAGCAGGCCCTGGACCGGGGCCAACGTCCTGACTTTC. Protein: CASRPWTGANVLTF.

V is TRBV7-9 and J is TRBJ1-1; tentatively, D is TRBD1 (6 bases). This CDR3 region has 15 residues. CDR1 and CDR2 from the germline V gene are SEHNR and FQNEAQ (reference sequence). V lost 6 bases and J 1 base, leaving 15 bases between the germline ends. The CDR3 DNA is TGTGCCAGCAGGGAGTCAAGGACAGAGAACACTGAAGCTTTCTTT. Translated: CASRESRTENTEAFF.

The chain recombines TRBV7-2 with TRBJ2-3; 8 bases match TRBD2. The junction had 3 bases not matched to a gene; V was cut back by 2 bases and J by 5 bases. The CDR3 loop spans 14 amino acids. CDR1 and CDR2 (germline): SGHTA, FQGNSA. This CDR3 reads CASSLWAGGDTQYF. The CDR3 DNA sequence: TGTGCCAGCAGCTTATGGGCGGGGGGAGATACGCAGTATTTT. Full variable domain (missing parts from reference TRBV7-2 and TRBJ2-3): GAGVSQSPSNKVTEKGKDVELRCDPISGHTALYWYRQSLGQGLEFLIYFQGNSAPDKSGLPSDRFSAERTGGSVSTLTIQRTQQEDSAVYLCASSLWAGGDTQYFGPGTRLTVL.

J is TRBJ2-5 and V is TRBV4-1; D unclear. V was shortened by 2 bases and J by 3 bases, with 10 bases between the two germline ends. This CDR3 comprises 14 residues. The germline V gene has CDR1 MGHRA and CDR2 YSYEKL. CDR3 sequence (DNA): TGCGCCAGCAGCCAAACGGATCTGGAAGAGACCCAGTACTTC. Residues: CASSQTDLEETQYF.

This clone was picked up a small number of times. The chain is built from TRBV6-6 and TRBJ1-6; TRBD1 aligns across 8 bases. This CDR3 region has 11 residues. The V segment lost 6 bases and the J segment 13 bases; nucleotides outside the gene matches: 2. The germline gives CDR1 MNHNY, CDR2 SVGAGI (reference sequence). The DNA of the CDR3 is TGTGCCAGCAGCTCAGGGGGCCCCCTCCACTTT. This encodes CASSSGGPLHF.

This sequence joins TRBV7-9 and TRBJ2-3; D unresolved. V was clipped by 1 base and J by 0 bases, with 11 bases between them. CDR1 and CDR2 from the germline V gene are SEHNR and FQNEAQ (reference sequence). The CDR3 covers 16 residues. CDR3 residues: CASSLDPEDSTDTQYF. In nucleotides, the CDR3 is TGTGCCAGCAGCTTAGACCCTGAGGACAGCACAGATACGCAGTATTTT. Full variable domain (rest looked up from reference TRBV7-9 and TRBJ2-3): DTGVSQNPRHKITKRGQNVTFRCDPISEHNRLYWYRQTLGQGPEFLTYFQNEAQLEKSRLLSDRFSAERPKGSFSTLEIQRTEQGDSAMYLCASSLDPEDSTDTQYFGPGTRLTVL.